These T cell receptor beta chains were read from a single sample in a study of CD8+CD57+ T cells in acquired aplastic anemia. TCRdb recomputed calls from the reads with MiXCR, one row per CDR3 protein. The sample shows about 220,000 distinct CDR3 sequences, roughly 35% of them seen only once. The sequencing input was sorted CD4+, CD8+, or CD8+CD57+ T cells (not recorded which) from PBMCs. These receptors came from a human donor in good health, serving as a control. The CDR3 runs from the conserved cysteine through the conserved F or W. Clone size is shown for a subset of rows, as once, few, many or a class of expanded clone.

>TRBJ2-7|.|TRBV6-5
CASSWPGQGYEQYF
>TRBJ1-1|many|TRBV20-1
CSVFRPVDTEAFF
>TRBJ1-2|many|TRBV2
CASKIANYGYTF
>TRBJ2-1|.|TRBV15
CATSRDGSTGPYNEQFF
>TRBJ1-5|.|TRBV6-1
CASSEAQGRGNQPQHF
>TRBJ2-5|.|TRBV7-7
CASSYSAGQEAQYF
>TRBJ1-1|.|TRBV5-1
CASSFAGTNTEAFF
>TRBJ2-7|.|TRBV15
CATSIQGGSYEQYF
>TRBJ2-2|many|TRBV10-3
CAMNLAGPTGELFF
>TRBJ1-5|.|TRBV20-1
CSARGIMGVEPQHF
>TRBJ2-7|.|TRBV29-1
CSVEGQGGYEQYF
>TRBJ2-7|many|TRBV2
CASSGGTSPYEQYF
>TRBJ2-7|.|TRBV15
CATSRGDYEQYF
>TRBJ1-5|.|TRBV3-1
CASSQGYGGRAQHF
>TRBJ1-2|few|TRBV6-1
CASSVGQGARGYTF
>TRBJ1-2|many|TRBV29-1
CSVGRTGYGYTF
>TRBJ1-1|many|TRBV7-3
CASSFDGFTEAFF
>TRBJ1-1|many|TRBV7-8
CASSQDRNTEAFF
>TRBJ2-5|once|TRBV2
CATSEPGEETQYF
>TRBJ2-1|.|TRBV2
CASRVSGGEQFF
>TRBJ1-1|.|TRBV11-1
CASSAKQGWASHNMNTEAFF
>TRBJ1-2|many|TRBV2
CASSERGGGGGYTF
>TRBJ1-2|many|TRBV20-1
CSATRDSNYGYTF
>TRBJ2-3|many|TRBV5-4
CASSMPLGDTQYF
>TRBJ2-5|once|TRBV5-1
CASTLTSGGETQYF
>TRBJ2-1|few|TRBV6-4
CASSDEVWVGNEQFF
>TRBJ1-2|many|TRBV5-1
CASSLEVGTYYGYTF
>TRBJ1-5|few|TRBV5-1
CASSPGSLAGGLQPQHF
>TRBJ2-6|.|TRBV24-1
CATSDARQGTEAF
>TRBJ2-5|.|TRBV10-1
CASSDTGDVIETQYF
>TRBJ2-1|.|TRBV24-1
CATSDRGLAGEKQFF
>TRBJ1-6|many|TRBV3-1
CASSAGGGNSPLHF
>TRBJ1-5|many|TRBV7-9
CASSPRGYSNQPQHF
>TRBJ1-2|.|TRBV19
CASSTPGQGNYGYTF
>TRBJ1-5|.|TRBV2
CACSARIQLNQPQHF
>TRBJ2-5|.|TRBV24-1
CATSPPGDSETQYF
>TRBJ2-7|few|TRBV30
CAWSVWLPGAYEQYF
>TRBJ1-2|few|TRBV5-6
CASSLGLINYGYTF
>TRBJ1-1|.|TRBV6-1
CASTIVRDRGAFF
>TRBJ1-6|.|TRBV30
CAWALSGILNNSPLHF
>TRBJ1-5|.|TRBV27
CASAHQAGNQPQHF
>TRBJ2-3|.|TRBV6-1
CASGGLGVPTDTQYF
>TRBJ2-3|many|TRBV20-1
CSARDLAETTDTQYF
>TRBJ1-6|few|TRBV27
CASSWGDREGSPLHF
>TRBJ2-7|.|TRBV5-1
CASSSGQGAWDEQHF
>TRBJ1-2|few|TRBV6-1
CASRPGTTNYGYTF
>TRBJ2-6|many|TRBV29-1
CSVDGTNGANVLTF
>TRBJ2-7|few|TRBV10-2
CASRQGMGSYEQYF
>TRBJ2-7|.|TRBV20-1
CSWGGNYEQYF
>TRBJ2-2|.|TRBV2
CAGSFLAGNTGELFF
>TRBJ1-1|many|TRBV20-1
CSSPRRGGTEAFF
>TRBJ1-6|many|TRBV4-1
CASSQTDRDDNSPLHF
>TRBJ1-1|many|TRBV20-1
CSATRGISRGTEAFF
>TRBJ2-3|once|TRBV9
CASSPVGGANTQYF
>TRBJ1-6|many|TRBV6-1
CASSKDRAKNSPLHF
>TRBJ1-2|many|TRBV5-1
CASSLEASNYGYTF
>TRBJ1-5|many|TRBV7-2
CASSSNSNQPQHF